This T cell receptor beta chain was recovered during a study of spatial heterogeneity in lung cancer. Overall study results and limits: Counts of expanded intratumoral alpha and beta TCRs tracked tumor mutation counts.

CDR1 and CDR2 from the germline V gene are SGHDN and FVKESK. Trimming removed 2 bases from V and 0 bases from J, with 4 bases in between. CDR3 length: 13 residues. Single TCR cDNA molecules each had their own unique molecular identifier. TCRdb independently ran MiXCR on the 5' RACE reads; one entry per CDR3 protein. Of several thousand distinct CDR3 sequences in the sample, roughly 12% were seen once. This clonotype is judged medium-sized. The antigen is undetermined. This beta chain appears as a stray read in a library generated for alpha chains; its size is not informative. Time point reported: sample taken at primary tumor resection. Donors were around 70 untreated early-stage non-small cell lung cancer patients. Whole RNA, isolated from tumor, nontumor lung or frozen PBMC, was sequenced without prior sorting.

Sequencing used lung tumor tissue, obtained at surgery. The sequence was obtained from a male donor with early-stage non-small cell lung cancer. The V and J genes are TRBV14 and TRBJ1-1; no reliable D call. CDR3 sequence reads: CASSQLLNTEAFF. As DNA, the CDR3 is TGTGCCAGCAGCCAACTGTTGAACACTGAAGCTTTCTTT.